The clone carrying this TCR beta chain occurred a few times. Antigen specificity is unknown. Trimming cost V 0 bases and J 2 bases, with 8 bases left between them. The CDR3 consists of 13 residues. Germline-derived CDR1 and CDR2 are GTSNPN and SVGIG (reference sequence). Genomic DNA belonging to each subset was distributed in equal measure over several immunoSEQ plates. Original data processing: Quality scores were absent from the junction-only immunoSEQ sequences, so filtering differed. Only in-frame clones appear in the TCRdb table, and some are missing; sequencing was by immunoSEQ multiplex PCR. That table gives V, J and clone size, and the DNA gave D and trimming. The sample has about 2 million clones; about 95% are singletons. It was CD45RO-negative cells, positively selected for CCR7, that made up naive CD8 cells, with terminally differentiated effector memory CD45RA+ cells excluded. This entry is derived from a study of shared clonotypes between healthy human individuals. Points from the study as a whole: Clonotypes shared by all four sorted-subset donors had higher generation probabilities than non-shared clonotypes. Rarefaction indicated that sorted-subset sequencing remained incomplete although depth was large.

This TCR was sampled from a man younger than 30 in good health. The sequenced material came from naive CD8+ T cells sorted from blood. The chain recombines TRBV30 with TRBJ2-7; no definite D call. The CDR3 DNA is TGTGCCTGGAGTGTTGCCCCAGCCTACGAGCAGTACTTC. This sequence encodes CAWSVAPAYEQYF.